These 27 T cell receptor beta chains originate from one sample sequenced in a study of Ad26.COV2.S vaccination and SARS-CoV-2 variants. Treatment of the sample: about 20 received Ad26.COV2.S at low or high dose, single or two shots; roughly five received placebo; per-sample allocation not given. Sampling was performed 63 days after the first vaccine or placebo injection. Profiled with immunoSEQ multiplex PCR; TCRdb holds only in-frame clones, not every one. Among about 410,000 clones, approximately 91% were seen once, and the ten largest hold about 3.6%. Sequences were derived from peripheral blood, sampled in a trial of Ad26.COV2.S vaccine versus placebo. These receptors came from a person between 18 and 60 years old who received the Ad26.COV2.S COVID-19 vaccine or a placebo.

The chain carries TRBV10-2 and TRBJ2-7; D call uncertain. Germline CDR1 and CDR2: WSHSY and SAAADI. The CDR3 runs to 13 residues. V was shortened by 4 bases and J by 2 bases, with 9 bases between the two germline ends. Here the CDR3 DNA reads TGCGCCAGCAGTGTGGTACCTGCCTACGAGCAGTACTTC. Translated, it gives CASSVVPAYEQYF.

This chain links TRBV27 with TRBJ2-5; D perhaps matches TRBD2 (7 bases). Per the germline V gene, CDR1 is MNHEY and CDR2 is SMNVEV (reference sequence). The CDR3 extends over 15 amino acids. V was trimmed by 4 bases and J by 5 bases, leaving 17 bases between them. CDR3 amino acids: CASSSLPGGPETQYF. CDR3 bases: TGTGCCAGCAGTTCCCTGCCCGGGGGGCCTGAGACCCAGTACTTC.

This chain joins TRBV3-1 (or the pseudogene TRBV3-2) and TRBJ2-7; D possibly corresponds to TRBD2 (5 bases). Germline values: CDR1 LGHDT, CDR2 YNNKEL (reference sequence). V was cut by 4 bases and J by 6 bases, with 22 bases left in between. The CDR3 is 16 amino acids. DNA for the CDR3: TGTGCCAGCAGCCTGGGGTCAAGGTGGGGAGAAGGCGAGCAGTACTTC. This translates into CASSLGSRWGEGEQYF.

As DNA, the CDR3 is TGCGCCAGCAGCTCTCAGGGGGCGCCGGACACTGAAGCTTTCTTT. Its protein is CASSSQGAPDTEAFF. This rearrangement joins TRBV5-1 to TRBJ1-1; TRBD1 aligns across 8 bases. CDR1 and CDR2 from the germline V gene are SGHRS and YFSETQ. This CDR3 has 15 amino acids. The V and J ends lost 3 bases and 3 bases, in that order; junction bases with no gene match: 7.

The gene calls are TRBV5-1 and TRBJ1-1; possibly TRBD1 for D (5 bases). The CDR3 is made up of 14 amino acids. V lost 0 bases and J 4 bases, leaving 10 bases between the germline ends. Germline V CDR1 and CDR2: SGHRS, YFSETQ. The CDR3 DNA sequence: TGCGCCAGCAGCTTGGACGGGGCGCGCACTGAAGCTTTCTTT. Protein sequence: CASSLDGARTEAFF. The variable domain in full, with the rest retrieved from reference TRBV5-1 and TRBJ1-1, is KAGVTQTPRYLIKTRGQQVTLSCSPISGHRSVSWYQQTPGQGLQFLFEYFSETQRNKGNFPGRFSGRQFSNSRSEMNVSTLELGDSALYLCASSLDGARTEAFFGQGTRLTVV.

This chain links TRBV18 with TRBJ1-1, with unresolved D. In germline, CDR1 is KGHSH, CDR2 LQKENI. V was trimmed by 6 bases and J by 1 base, leaving 9 bases between them. The CDR3 has 13 residues. CDR3 DNA sequence: TGTGCCAGCTCCGCCCGACGGAACACTGAAGCTTTCTTT. Translated: CASSARRNTEAFF.

This chain links TRBV18 with TRBJ1-4; D gene ambiguous. V lost 4 bases and J lost 4, with 4 bases in between. Germline V lookup: CDR1 KGHSH, CDR2 LQKENI. This CDR3 comprises 12 residues. The CDR3 bases are TGTGCCAGCTCACAGAGTAATGAAAAACTGTTTTTT. It yields the protein CASSQSNEKLFF.

The J gene is TRBJ2-5, the V gene TRBV29-1, with D uncertain. CDR1 and CDR2 (germline): SQVTM, ANQGSEA. The CDR3 totals 12 residues. Trimming removed 4 bases from V and 0 bases from J, with 6 bases in between. The CDR3 sequence: CSVVVNQETQYF. The CDR3 bases are TGCAGCGTTGTAGTCAACCAAGAGACCCAGTACTTC.

V and J are TRBV7-2 and TRBJ1-2; TRBD1 might be the D (5 bases). Germline CDR1 is SGHTA and CDR2 is FQGNSA. Trimming left V 2 bases short and J 6 bases short, with 16 bases between. The CDR3 runs to 15 residues. This CDR3 is CASSLQGTVLHGYTF. The CDR3 DNA sequence: TGTGCCAGCAGCTTACAAGGGACGGTCCTACATGGCTACACCTTC. Full variable domain (rest looked up from reference TRBV7-2 and TRBJ1-2): GAGVSQSPSNKVTEKGKDVELRCDPISGHTALYWYRQSLGQGLEFLIYFQGNSAPDKSGLPSDRFSAERTGGSVSTLTIQRTQQEDSAVYLCASSLQGTVLHGYTFGSGTRLTVV.

Comments on this clone: The same CDR3 can be traced to other DNA sequences in this sample. The chain couples TRBV19 to TRBJ2-5; D may be TRBD1 (6 bases). Germline CDR1 reads LNHDA; CDR2 reads SQIVND (reference sequence). V was trimmed by 5 bases and J by 5 bases, leaving 12 bases between them. This CDR3 contains 13 residues. The CDR3 DNA is TGTGCCAGTAGTCCCCAGAGGGGGGAGACCCAGTACTTC. This encodes CASSPQRGETQYF. The full variable domain, with the rest looked up from reference TRBV19 and TRBJ2-5, is DGGITQSPKYLFRKEGQNVTLSCEQNLNHDAMYWYRQDPGQGLRLIYYSQIVNDFQKGDIAEGYSVSREKKESFPLTVTSAQKNPTAFYLCASSPQRGETQYFGPGTRLLVL.

The V and J genes are TRBV24-1 and TRBJ1-5; D gene uncertain. This CDR3 comprises 13 residues. CDR1 is KGHDR and CDR2 is SFDVKD in the germline V gene. V was shortened by 12 bases and J by 0 bases, with 11 bases between the two germline ends. The chain's CDR3 is CAVSRGSNQPQHF. CDR3 in DNA: TGTGCCGTCTCGCGCGGTAGCAATCAGCCCCAGCATTTT.

This clone came up once. The chain uses TRBV5-8 and TRBJ1-4, with D possibly being TRBD1 (6 bases). CDR3 length: 14 amino acids. The V gene lost 2 bases and the J gene lost 7 bases, with 12 bases spanning the gap. Looked up from germline, CDR1 is SGHTS and CDR2 is YDEGEE. The CDR3 coding sequence is TGTGCCAGCAGCTTTCGGGGGCGCGGTGAAAAACTGTTTTTT. It codes for CASSFRGRGEKLFF.

This chain's CDR3 is CASSRHSTDTQYF. The CDR3 region has the DNA TGTGCCAGCTCTAGGCATAGCACAGATACGCAGTATTTT. V usage is TRBV18 and J usage is TRBJ2-3, with unresolved D. The ends were cut back, 6 bases at V and 0 bases at J, with 7 bases in the middle. Germline V gene lookup returns CDR1 KGHSH and CDR2 LQKENI. This CDR3 contains 13 residues.

This clone has just a few counts. The chain is built from TRBV7-6 and TRBJ1-3; unclear D gene. Trimming pared 5 bases from V and 0 bases from J, leaving 11 bases between. Germline V lookup: CDR1 SGHVS, CDR2 FNYEAQ. The CDR3 has 15 amino acids. The CDR3 nucleotides read TGTGCCAGCAGCCTCTGGTCCGACTCTGGAAACACCATATATTTT. It encodes CASSLWSDSGNTIYF.

The genes are TRBV11-2 and TRBJ1-1; 9 nucleotides align to TRBD1. The CDR3 contains 12 residues. In germline, CDR1 is SGHAT, CDR2 FQNNGV. The junction had 3 bases not matched to a gene; V was cut back by 5 bases and J by 8 bases. Written as DNA, the CDR3 is TGTGCCAGCAGCCCAGGACAGGGGGAAGCTTTCTTT. Translating it yields CASSPGQGEAFF.

V gene TRBV12-3 or TRBV12-4 combines with J gene TRBJ1-6; D is unresolved. V was trimmed by 7 bases and J by 4 bases, leaving 8 bases between them. The CDR3 is 13 amino acids. In DNA, the CDR3 is TGTGCCAGCAAGGAGCCTTATAATTCACCCCTCCACTTT. This translates into CASKEPYNSPLHF.

V gene TRBV3-1 (or the pseudogene TRBV3-2) combines with J gene TRBJ2-5; 8 nucleotides match TRBD2. With V trimmed by 0 bases and J by 2 bases, 5 bases remained unmatched. Germline V gene data show CDR1 as LGHDT and CDR2 as YNNKEL (reference sequence). CDR3 length equals 16 residues. CDR3 DNA: TGTGCCAGCAGCCAAGACTGGACTAGCCGACAAGAGACCCAGTACTTC. Translated: CASSQDWTSRQETQYF.

The chain recombines TRBV11-2 with TRBJ2-7, with D hard to call. Germline V gene lookup returns CDR1 SGHAT and CDR2 FQNNGV. Between the trimmed V and J ends, which lost 0 bases and 6 bases, there was a span of 6 bases. The CDR3 sequence is 12 residues long. CDR3 in amino acids: CASSLDKVEQYF. In DNA form, the CDR3 reads TGTGCCAGCAGCTTAGATAAGGTCGAGCAGTACTTC.

The V call is TRBV7-9, the J call TRBJ2-2, with D perhaps matching TRBD1 (5 bases). The CDR3 extends over 14 amino acids. CDR1 and CDR2 from the germline V gene are SEHNR and FQNEAQ (reference sequence). V dropped 2 bases and J dropped 5 bases, with 9 bases sitting between them. CDR3 protein: CASSLQGWTGELFF. DNA of the CDR3: TGTGCCAGCAGCTTACAGGGTTGGACCGGGGAGCTGTTTTTT.

This chain connects TRBV27 to TRBJ1-5; D remains unclear. Germline CDR1 reads MNHEY; CDR2 reads SMNVEV (reference sequence). The V and J ends lost 4 bases and 0 bases respectively, with 10 bases between them. The CDR3 has 15 amino acids. The CDR3 reads CASSSATTSNQPQHF. DNA of the CDR3: TGTGCCAGCAGTTCGGCAACCACTAGCAATCAGCCCCAGCATTTT.

This clone was picked up one time. The chain couples TRBV24-1 to TRBJ1-2; tentatively, D is TRBD1 (5 bases). The germline CDR1 and CDR2 sequences are KGHDR and SFDVKD. The CDR3 runs to 15 residues. Trimming cost V 2 bases and J 4 bases, with 13 bases left between them. CDR3 bases: TGTGCCACCAGTGATTCCGGGACGGCTGTCTATGGCTACACCTTC. It specifies CATSDSGTAVYGYTF.

The chain is built from TRBV27 and TRBJ2-5; 11 bases are shared with TRBD2. V was clipped by 0 bases and J by 5 bases; unmatched bases: 11. This CDR3 is built from 18 residues. CDR1 is MNHEY, CDR2 SMNVEV, per germline (reference sequence). DNA of the CDR3: TGTGCCAGCAGTTTATCCCCGGCTAGCGGGGGGTGGTCCGAGACCCAGTACTTC. It is translated as CASSLSPASGGWSETQYF.

The chain carries TRBV29-1 and TRBJ2-1; possibly TRBD2 for D (5 bases). The ends were cut back, 1 base at V and 8 bases at J, with 18 bases in the middle. This CDR3 contains 15 residues. Per germline, CDR1 SQVTM and CDR2 ANQGSEA. As DNA, the CDR3 is TGCAGCGTTGAAGGTACCAGCACGAGAGCGGATGAGCAGTTCTTC. Translated: CSVEGTSTRADEQFF.

The chain joins TRBV19 to TRBJ2-3; D could derive from TRBD1 or TRBD2 (6 bases each). Germline CDR1 LNHDA, CDR2 SQIVND (reference sequence). Trimming left V 1 base short and J 1 base short, with 9 bases between. This CDR3 has 15 residues. The CDR3 region has the DNA TGTGCCAGTAGTATAGTAGGGGGGCGCACAGATACGCAGTATTTT. This translates into CASSIVGGRTDTQYF.

The gene calls are TRBV19 and TRBJ1-1; TRBD1 agrees at 7 bases. Germline assignment: CDR1 LNHDA and CDR2 SQIVND (reference sequence). V lost 7 bases and J lost 1; bases outside the gene matches: 9. The CDR3 runs to 15 residues. Here the CDR3 reads CASKKQGETNTEAFF. As DNA, the CDR3 is TGTGCCAGTAAGAAGCAGGGGGAAACGAACACTGAAGCTTTCTTT.

The V and J genes are TRBV5-1 and TRBJ1-2; 8 positions match TRBD1. Trimming removed 2 bases from V and 2 bases from J; junction bases left unmatched: 17. This CDR3 has 19 amino acids. CDR1 is SGHRS and CDR2 is YFSETQ in the germline V gene. The CDR3 nucleotides are TGCGCCAGCAGCTTTCGGCCCCTATGGCAGGGGGCCACAAACTATGGCTACACCTTC. The encoded protein is CASSFRPLWQGATNYGYTF.

The chain recombines TRBV7-2 with TRBJ2-7; 8 bases are shared with TRBD2. With V trimmed by 3 bases and J by 2 bases, 6 bases remained unmatched. CDR1 is SGHTA, CDR2 FQGNSA, per germline. CDR3 length equals 15 residues. The CDR3 DNA reads as TGTGCCAGCAGCTTTCTCGCGGGGGGCACCTACGAGCAGTACTTC. Translating it yields CASSFLAGGTYEQYF. The whole variable domain, filled in from reference TRBV7-2 and TRBJ2-7, reads GAGVSQSPSNKVTEKGKDVELRCDPISGHTALYWYRQSLGQGLEFLIYFQGNSAPDKSGLPSDRFSAERTGGSVSTLTIQRTQQEDSAVYLCASSFLAGGTYEQYFGPGTRLTVT.